Each of the 31 T cell receptor beta chains below was sequenced from the same sample in a study of CD8+ T cells in alopecia areata. Extracted from the samples, RNA was reverse transcribed into cDNA to serve as the sequencing template. Only in-frame clones appear in the TCRdb table, and some are missing; sequencing was by immunoSEQ multiplex PCR. The sample holds about 160,000 clones, 50% to 70% seen once. Treatment reported: oral pan-JAK inhibitor, 5-10 mg twice daily. Sequencing was performed on CD4+ T cells sorted from blood, taken at week 4, from a patient treated with tofacitinib. These receptors were collected from a human donor with alopecia areata.

This rearrangement joins TRBV4-3 to TRBJ2-1; the match to TRBD1 covers 10 bases. The CDR3 extends over 15 amino acids. V trimming: 2 bases; J trimming: 8 bases; junction bases outside the gene matches: 6. Germline CDR1 and CDR2: LGHNA and YSLEER. The CDR3 spells CASSQRDRGLHEQFF. The CDR3 DNA reads as TGCGCCAGCAGCCAACGAGACAGGGGGCTTCATGAGCAGTTCTTC.

This sequence joins TRBV25-1 and TRBJ1-1, with D hard to call. Trimming pared 5 bases from V and 1 base from J, leaving 8 bases between. CDR1 and CDR2 (germline): MGHDK, SYGVNS. The CDR3 runs 13 residues. The CDR3 DNA follows: TGTGCCAGCAGTCCGACGGGGAACACTGAAGCTTTCTTT. Translation gives CASSPTGNTEAFF.

This sequence joins TRBV29-1 and TRBJ1-4, with 8 bases lining up with TRBD1. J was trimmed by 8 bases and V by 6 bases; bases with no gene match: 8. The germline V gene has CDR1 SQVTM and CDR2 ANQGSEA. The CDR3 spans 13 residues. CDR3 protein: CSVRGQGGEKLFF. Here the CDR3 DNA reads TGCAGCGTGCGCGGACAGGGAGGAGAAAAACTGTTTTTT. The whole variable domain, filled in from reference TRBV29-1 and TRBJ1-4, reads SAVISQKPSRDICQRGTSLTIQCQVDSQVTMMFWYRQQPGQSLTLIATANQGSEATYESGFVIDKFPISRPNLTFSTLTVSNMSPEDSSIYLCSVRGQGGEKLFFGSGTQLSVL.

The V call is TRBV4-3, the J call TRBJ1-1; TRBD1 is a possible D gene (5 bases). Trimming cost V 6 bases and J 6 bases, with 17 bases left between them. The CDR3 length is 14 residues. Germline CDR1 is LGHNA and CDR2 is YSLEER. CDR3 in amino acids: CASRKGGAHSEAFF. The CDR3 DNA reads as TGCGCCAGCAGGAAGGGAGGGGCCCACTCTGAAGCTTTCTTT.

The J gene is TRBJ2-4, the V gene TRBV30; D tentatively fits TRBD1 or TRBD2 (6 bases each). CDR1 GTSNPN and CDR2 SVGIG come from the germline V gene (reference sequence). V shed 1 base and J shed 6 bases, with 10 bases lying between them. The length of the CDR3 is 13 residues. The chain's CDR3 is CAWSAGEANIQYF. DNA for the CDR3: TGTGCCTGGAGTGCAGGGGAGGCAAACATTCAGTACTTC.

The genes are TRBV2 and TRBJ2-5, with 12 bases aligning to TRBD1. Trimming removed 5 bases from V and 5 bases from J; junction bases left unmatched: 9. CDR3 length equals 16 residues. Germline CDR1 SNHLY, CDR2 FYNNEI. CDR3: CASSPGTGGFSETQYF. As DNA, the CDR3 is TGTGCCAGCAGTCCCGGGACAGGGGGCTTTTCGGAGACCCAGTACTTC.

This clone was observed a few times. V gene TRBV4-2 combines with J gene TRBJ2-7; 8 bases match TRBD1. Germline V gives CDR1 LGHNA, CDR2 YNFKEQ. The CDR3 is 17 residues long. The V and J ends lost 0 bases and 0 bases, in that order; junction bases with no gene match: 7. The CDR3 sequence is CASSQDLTDRGSYEQYF. Here the CDR3 DNA reads TGTGCCAGCAGCCAAGATTTAACCGACAGGGGCTCCTACGAGCAGTACTTC.

This clone showed up just a few times. A junction boundary mismatches the germline segment, possibly from a read error. The chain couples TRBV4-1 to TRBJ2-7, with D unclear. The CDR3 is made up of 16 amino acids. CDR1 and CDR2 (germline): MGHRA, YSYEKL. The CDR3 nucleotides are TGCGCCAGCAGCCAAGTCCCACGGCTGCTCTCCTACGAGCCGTACTTC. Translation gives CASSQVPRLLSYEPYF.

Worth noting for this clone: In the same sample, other DNA sequences code for this CDR3. The rearrangement links TRBV29-1 to TRBJ2-6; no firm D call. CDR1 is SQVTM, CDR2 ANQGSEA, per germline. V was shortened by 5 bases and J by 0 bases, with 5 bases between the two germline ends. The CDR3 contains 13 residues. The CDR3 sequence: CSVRVSGANVLTF. CDR3 coding DNA: TGCAGCGTTCGGGTCTCTGGGGCCAACGTCCTGACTTTC. Using reference TRBV29-1 and TRBJ2-6 for the parts outside the CDR3, the full variable domain is SAVISQKPSRDICQRGTSLTIQCQVDSQVTMMFWYRQQPGQSLTLIATANQGSEATYESGFVIDKFPISRPNLTFSTLTVSNMSPEDSSIYLCSVRVSGANVLTFGAGSRLTVL.

The chain is built from TRBV9 and TRBJ2-7; the match to TRBD1 covers 11 bases. V dropped 3 bases and J dropped 4; count of bases not matched to a gene: 3. This CDR3 spans 14 amino acids. Germline values: CDR1 SGDLS, CDR2 YYNGEE. DNA of the CDR3: TGTGCCAGCAGCGGGACAGGGGGCAGGTACGAGCAGTACTTC. This translates into CASSGTGGRYEQYF.

This clone has at least ten counts. The rearrangement joins TRBV29-1 to TRBJ1-2, with D maybe TRBD1 (5 bases). Between the trimmed V and J ends, which lost 4 bases and 7 bases, there was a span of 22 bases. The germline V gene encodes CDR1 SQVTM and CDR2 ANQGSEA. This CDR3 is built from 15 residues. The chain's CDR3 is CSVGARQNQRRGYTF. As DNA, the CDR3 is TGCAGCGTTGGAGCCAGACAGAACCAACGCCGTGGCTACACCTTC. The full variable domain, in which reference TRBV29-1 and TRBJ1-2 provide the parts outside the CDR3, is SAVISQKPSRDICQRGTSLTIQCQVDSQVTMMFWYRQQPGQSLTLIATANQGSEATYESGFVIDKFPISRPNLTFSTLTVSNMSPEDSSIYLCSVGARQNQRRGYTFGSGTRLTVV.

V and J are TRBV5-6 and TRBJ1-6; D uncertain. The CDR3 has 12 residues. Trimming shortened V by 2 bases and J by 13 bases, and 10 bases separated the two germline ends. Germline loops: CDR1 SGHDT, CDR2 YYEEEE. The CDR3 loop reads CASSFRTVPLHF. The CDR3 DNA sequence: TGTGCCAGCAGCTTTCGGACGGTCCCCCTCCACTTT.

V gene TRBV18 combines with J gene TRBJ1-4; a possible D gene is TRBD1 (5 bases). V was clipped by 3 bases and J by 3 bases, with 11 bases between them. The CDR3 covers 15 residues. Germline loops: CDR1 KGHSH, CDR2 LQKENI. The DNA for the CDR3 is TGTGCCAGCTCACCCGCGGGGCCGGCTAATGAAAAACTGTTTTTT. Translated: CASSPAGPANEKLFF. Looking up the rest from reference TRBV18 and TRBJ1-4 gives the full variable domain: NAGVMQNPRHLVRRRGQEARLRCSPMKGHSHVYWYRQLPEEGLKFMVYLQKENIIDESGMPKERFSAEFPKEGPSILRIQQVVRGDSAAYFCASSPAGPANEKLFFGSGTQLSVL.

This sequence joins TRBV29-1 and TRBJ1-6, with D perhaps matching TRBD1 (5 bases). The germline V and J ends were trimmed by 6 bases and 8 bases, with 11 bases remaining between them. The CDR3 runs 12 residues. The germline CDR1 and CDR2 sequences are SQVTM and ANQGSEA. The chain's CDR3 is CSVGDLDSPLHF. The CDR3 bases are TGCAGCGTAGGGGACTTAGATTCACCCCTCCACTTT. Full variable domain (missing parts from reference TRBV29-1 and TRBJ1-6): SAVISQKPSRDICQRGTSLTIQCQVDSQVTMMFWYRQQPGQSLTLIATANQGSEATYESGFVIDKFPISRPNLTFSTLTVSNMSPEDSSIYLCSVGDLDSPLHFGNGTRLTVT.

The chain couples TRBV5-1 to TRBJ1-6, with 8 bases aligning to TRBD1. V shed 5 bases and J 5 bases; nucleotides not matched to a gene: 6. Looked up from germline, CDR1 is SGHRS and CDR2 is YFSETQ. The CDR3 loop spans 15 amino acids. The CDR3 is CASSRGTGHNSPLHF. The CDR3 bases are TGCGCCAGCAGTCGTGGGACAGGACATAATTCACCCCTCCACTTT.

CDR3 in DNA: TGTGCCACCAGCAGAGATTATGGTAGCGGGGGATCCAATGAGCAGTTCTTC. Encoded protein: CATSRDYGSGGSNEQFF. This chain joins TRBV15 and TRBJ2-1; 9 positions agree with TRBD2. CDR3 length equals 17 residues. The junction had 9 bases not matched to a gene; V was cut back by 0 bases and J by 6 bases. Per germline, CDR1 LNHNV and CDR2 YYDKDF (reference sequence).

This sequence joins TRBV5-4 and TRBJ1-2; D perhaps matches TRBD1 (5 bases). Germline-derived CDR1 and CDR2 are SGHNT and YYREEE (reference sequence). V was clipped by 1 base and J by 10 bases, with 20 bases between them. This CDR3 has 15 residues. CDR3 nucleotides: TGTGCCAGCAGCTTGCCCGGGACTGACAGATCTGTCTACACCTTC. This encodes CASSLPGTDRSVYTF.

This chain joins TRBV6-5 and TRBJ1-1; 8 bases fit TRBD1. The J segment lost 10 bases and the V segment lost 10 bases, leaving 5 bases of the junction unmatched. Germline V gene sequence: CDR1 MNHEY, CDR2 SVGAGI. The length of the CDR3 is 10 residues. CDR3: CATGQGRAFF. The CDR3 DNA reads as TGTGCCACCGGACAGGGCAGAGCTTTCTTT.

This chain joins TRBV6-5 and TRBJ1-1; D is uncertain. The V end lost 8 bases, the J end lost 3 bases, and 13 bases lay between the germline ends. Germline CDR1 MNHEY, CDR2 SVGAGI. This CDR3 contains 13 residues. The CDR3 here is CASGQSWDTEAFF. The CDR3 DNA sequence: TGTGCCAGCGGTCAATCCTGGGACACTGAAGCTTTCTTT.

The rearrangement uses TRBV14 and TRBJ2-5; D might be TRBD1 (6 bases). V lost 6 bases and J lost 2, with 25 bases in between. Germline CDR1 is SGHDN and CDR2 is FVKESK. This CDR3 has 18 residues. The CDR3 protein is CASSPRSSSTGWQETQYF. The CDR3 nucleotides are TGTGCCAGCAGTCCAAGATCCTCCTCGACAGGATGGCAAGAGACCCAGTACTTC.

The chain couples TRBV11-2 to TRBJ1-2; 8 positions match TRBD1. Trimming cost V 5 bases and J 8 bases; bases outside gene matches: 10. CDR3 length equals 14 residues. Germline V gene lookup returns CDR1 SGHAT and CDR2 FQNNGV. Here the CDR3 reads CASSPGQDSGGYTF. The DNA for the CDR3 is TGTGCCAGCAGCCCGGGACAGGACTCGGGGGGCTACACCTTC.

This clone showed up just a few times. The DNA of the CDR3 is TGTGCCTGGAGTGCCGTACAGAACACTGAAGCTTTCTTT. Protein: CAWSAVQNTEAFF. V is TRBV30 and J is TRBJ1-1; D is unclear. There are 13 residues in the CDR3. V lost 1 base and J lost 1, with 7 bases in between. Germline V gives CDR1 GTSNPN, CDR2 SVGIG (reference sequence).

The V gene is TRBV5-1, the J gene TRBJ1-2; 10 nucleotides align to TRBD1. The junction had 4 bases not matched to a gene; V was cut back by 3 bases and J by 8 bases. CDR3 length: 13 amino acids. The germline V gene encodes CDR1 SGHRS and CDR2 YFSETQ. The CDR3 coding sequence is TGCGCCAGCAGCTCGACAGGGGGCTGGGGCTACACCTTC. This gives the protein CASSSTGGWGYTF. Variable domain in full (rest from reference TRBV5-1 and TRBJ1-2): KAGVTQTPRYLIKTRGQQVTLSCSPISGHRSVSWYQQTPGQGLQFLFEYFSETQRNKGNFPGRFSGRQFSNSRSEMNVSTLELGDSALYLCASSSTGGWGYTFGSGTRLTVV.

In this sample, this clone turned up a few times. The chain employs TRBV30 and TRBJ2-1; no definite D call. CDR3 length: 11 amino acids. In germline, CDR1 is GTSNPN, CDR2 SVGIG (reference sequence). Trimming pared 1 base from V and 6 bases from J, leaving 4 bases between. The DNA for the CDR3 is TGTGCCTGGAGTGCTATCAATGAGCAGTTCTTC. This translates into CAWSAINEQFF.

This clone was counted a single time. The chain links TRBV7-2 to TRBJ2-5; D is perhaps TRBD1 (6 bases). V lost 5 bases and J lost 1, with 8 bases in between. The V gene's germline CDR1 is SGHTA and CDR2 FQGNSA. There are 13 residues in the CDR3. The CDR3 DNA follows: TGTGCCAGCAGCCAGGACAGCCAAGAGACCCAGTACTTC. Translated: CASSQDSQETQYF.

V usage is TRBV30 and J usage is TRBJ2-7; tentative D call: TRBD2 (5 bases). The CDR3 is 14 amino acids. Germline CDR1 GTSNPN, CDR2 SVGIG (reference sequence). Trimming removed 3 bases at V and 3 bases at J, with 15 bases between. CDR3 loop: CAWSPFTGNYEQYF. DNA for the CDR3: TGTGCCTGGAGCCCGTTTACGGGGAACTACGAGCAGTACTTC. The variable domain in full, completed from reference TRBV30 and TRBJ2-7, reads SQTIHQWPATLVQPVGSPLSLECTVEGTSNPNLYWYRQAAGRGLQLLFYSVGIGQISSEVPQNLSASRPQDRQFILSSKKLLLSDSGFYLCAWSPFTGNYEQYFGPGTRLTVT.

This chain uses TRBV30 with TRBJ2-2; D gene ambiguous. CDR1 and CDR2 (germline): GTSNPN, SVGIG (reference sequence). The CDR3 spans 13 residues. Trimming stripped 2 bases from V and 6 bases from J, with 10 bases between. Here the CDR3 reads CAWSFFTPGELFF. For the CDR3, the DNA is TGTGCCTGGAGTTTTTTTACCCCCGGGGAGCTGTTTTTT. Drawing the rest from reference TRBV30 and TRBJ2-2, the complete variable domain is SQTIHQWPATLVQPVGSPLSLECTVEGTSNPNLYWYRQAAGRGLQLLFYSVGIGQISSEVPQNLSASRPQDRQFILSSKKLLLSDSGFYLCAWSFFTPGELFFGEGSRLTVL.

J is TRBJ2-7 and V is TRBV7-8, with 10 bases aligning to TRBD1. From germline, CDR1 is SGHVS and CDR2 FQNEAQ. J gave up 2 bases and V 3 bases, and 4 bases lay outside the gene matches. CDR3 length: 15 amino acids. CDR3 sequence (DNA): TGTGCCAGCAGCTTGCCCGGGACAGGGGCCTACGAGCAGTACTTC. Its protein product is CASSLPGTGAYEQYF.

The CDR3 loop reads CASSVAGRGLSYGYTF. The CDR3 coding sequence is TGTGCCAGCAGCGTAGCAGGCAGGGGGCTGAGCTATGGCTACACCTTC. The chain links TRBV9 to TRBJ1-2; 8 bases line up with TRBD1. This CDR3 region has 16 residues. V was clipped by 0 bases and J by 4 bases; unmatched bases: 8. CDR1 SGDLS and CDR2 YYNGEE come from the germline V gene.

A few counts support this clone. The chain uses TRBV10-3 and TRBJ2-3; D is uncertain. The V end lost 5 bases, the J end lost 0 bases, and 15 bases lay between the germline ends. The germline V gene encodes CDR1 ENHRY and CDR2 SYGVKD. There are 16 residues in the CDR3. The CDR3 DNA sequence: TGTGCCATCAGTCCTAGTCACCCTGGGAGCACAGATACGCAGTATTTT. It specifies CAISPSHPGSTDTQYF.

The V gene is TRBV29-1, the J gene TRBJ2-5; 9 nucleotides agree with TRBD1. CDR1 is SQVTM and CDR2 is ANQGSEA in the germline V gene. V trimming: 7 bases; J trimming: 5 bases; junction bases outside the gene matches: 11. This CDR3 region has 14 residues. CDR3 coding DNA: TGCAGCGCCTCGACAGGGGGAGGGTGGGAGACCCAGTACTTC. It yields the protein CSASTGGGWETQYF.